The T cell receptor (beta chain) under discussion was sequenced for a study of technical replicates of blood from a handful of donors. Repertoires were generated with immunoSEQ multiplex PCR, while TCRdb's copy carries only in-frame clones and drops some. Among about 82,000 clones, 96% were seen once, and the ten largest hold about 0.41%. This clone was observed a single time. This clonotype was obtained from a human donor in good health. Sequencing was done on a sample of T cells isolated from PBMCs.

The CDR3 loop is CASSYAGTGKPYEQYF. In DNA form, the CDR3 reads TGTGCCAGCAGTTACGCAGGGACAGGCAAACCCTACGAGCAGTACTTC. The chain is built from TRBV6-5 and TRBJ2-7, with 8 bases fitting TRBD1. The CDR3 extends over 16 amino acids. After removal of 2 bases from V and 2 bases from J, the junction contained 8 bases not matched to a gene. Germline lookup yields CDR1 MNHEY and CDR2 SVGAGI.